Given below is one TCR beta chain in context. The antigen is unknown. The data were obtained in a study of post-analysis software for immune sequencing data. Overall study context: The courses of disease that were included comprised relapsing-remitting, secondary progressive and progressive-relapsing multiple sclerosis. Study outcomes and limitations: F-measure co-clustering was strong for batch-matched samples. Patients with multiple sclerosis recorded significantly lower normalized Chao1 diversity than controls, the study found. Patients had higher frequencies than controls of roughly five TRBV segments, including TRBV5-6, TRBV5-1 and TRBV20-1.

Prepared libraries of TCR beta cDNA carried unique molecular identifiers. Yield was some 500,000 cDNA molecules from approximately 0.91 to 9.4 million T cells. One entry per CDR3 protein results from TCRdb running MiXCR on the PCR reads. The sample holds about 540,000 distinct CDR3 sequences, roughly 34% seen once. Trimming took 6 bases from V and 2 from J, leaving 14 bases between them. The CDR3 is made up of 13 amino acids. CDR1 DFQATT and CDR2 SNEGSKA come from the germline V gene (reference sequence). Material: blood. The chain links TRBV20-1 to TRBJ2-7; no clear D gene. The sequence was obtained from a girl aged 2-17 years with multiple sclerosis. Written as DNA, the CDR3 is TGCAGTGCCCTAAGAGGTGGGACCTACGAGCAGTACTTC. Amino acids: CSALRGGTYEQYF.